The 21 T cell receptor beta chains below were found in one sample sequenced in a study of T cells after yellow fever vaccination. TCRdb processed the 5' RACE reads anew with MiXCR; each CDR3 protein has one entry. This sample has 350,000 to 450,000 distinct CDR3 sequences; roughly a sixth occur once, and the top ten carry over 15%. Sequenced material: PBMCs, taken before the yellow fever booster vaccination. All receptors come from a man between 18 and 35 years old who received the YFV17D yellow fever vaccine.

This clonotype has a handful of counts. The genes are TRBV6-5 and TRBJ2-2, with 7 nucleotides matching TRBD2. V dropped 0 bases and J dropped 3; count of bases not matched to a gene: 4. CDR1 is MNHEY, CDR2 SVGAGI, per germline. The CDR3 extends over 16 amino acids. CDR3: CASSYSRGGYTGELFF. The CDR3, as DNA: TGTGCCAGCAGTTACTCTCGCGGGGGATACACCGGGGAGCTGTTTTTT.

This clonotype was counted ten times or more. The V call is TRBV5-5, the J call TRBJ1-4, with D possibly being TRBD1 (5 bases). Germline CDR1 reads SGHKS; CDR2 reads YYEKEE (reference sequence). The V end was cut by 1 base, the J end by 8 bases, with 12 bases between. There are 14 residues in the CDR3. CDR3 residues: CASSLTQGGEKLFF. In DNA form, the CDR3 reads TGTGCCAGCAGCTTGACGCAGGGTGGCGAAAAACTGTTTTTT.

This clonotype was counted only a few times. CDR3 DNA sequence: TGTGCCAGCAGCCAAGAAGCCGTCGTGAGTGAGCAGTTCTTC. This translates into CASSQEAVVSEQFF. This chain connects TRBV3-1 to TRBJ2-1; D is ambiguous. The CDR3 is made up of 14 amino acids. CDR1 is LGHDT, CDR2 YNNKEL, per germline (reference sequence). The germline V and J ends were trimmed by 0 bases and 9 bases, with 12 bases remaining between them.

The chain combines TRBV20-1 with TRBJ2-7; the D gene is possibly TRBD2 (7 bases). CDR3 length equals 13 residues. V lost 2 bases to trimming and J lost 7 bases, with 15 bases between them. Germline CDR1 is DFQATT and CDR2 is SNEGSKA (reference sequence). The CDR3 DNA reads TGCAGTGCTAGACAACAGGGAGGGGGGGAGCAGTACTTC. This sequence encodes CSARQQGGGEQYF.

J is TRBJ1-5 and V is TRBV20-1, with a weak D call TRBD1 (5 bases). This CDR3 region has 15 residues. Trimming stripped 6 bases from V and 4 bases from J, with 19 bases between. Germline loops: CDR1 DFQATT, CDR2 SNEGSKA (reference sequence). CDR3 sequence reads: CSANLGDRVNQPQHF. CDR3 coding DNA: TGCAGTGCGAACCTAGGAGACAGAGTTAATCAGCCCCAGCATTTT.

The chain links TRBV7-3 to TRBJ2-3; TRBD2 matches 10 bases. The CDR3 is made up of 16 amino acids. Germline assignment: CDR1 SGHTA and CDR2 FQGTGA. V trimming: 8 bases; J trimming: 4 bases; junction bases outside the gene matches: 12. The CDR3 region is CASQDLSGGEADTQYF. The CDR3 nucleotides are TGTGCCAGCCAAGATTTAAGCGGGGGGGAAGCAGATACGCAGTATTTT.

Ten or more counts support this clonotype. The J gene is TRBJ1-1, the V gene TRBV7-2; unclear D gene. The CDR3 runs to 14 residues. Germline CDR1 and CDR2: SGHTA and FQGNSA. V gave up 4 bases and J gave up 2 bases, with 11 bases separating them. The CDR3 DNA sequence: TGTGCCAGCAGCTCAGACGCGCTTAACACTGAAGCTTTCTTT. Translated, it gives CASSSDALNTEAFF. The full variable domain, rest sourced from reference TRBV7-2 and TRBJ1-1, is GAGVSQSPSNKVTEKGKDVELRCDPISGHTALYWYRQSLGQGLEFLIYFQGNSAPDKSGLPSDRFSAERTGGSVSTLTIQRTQQEDSAVYLCASSSDALNTEAFFGQGTRLTVV.

This clonotype came up many times. The V gene is TRBV7-9, the J gene TRBJ2-2; D ambiguous. Germline lookup yields CDR1 SEHNR and CDR2 FQNEAQ (reference sequence). V lost 2 bases and J 6 bases, leaving 4 bases between the germline ends. The CDR3 length is 12 residues. CDR3 nucleotides: TGTGCCAGCAGCTTACTAGCCGGGGAGCTGTTTTTT. Residues: CASSLLAGELFF.

This clonotype was found a few times. The chain employs TRBV7-2 and TRBJ1-1, with D possibly TRBD1 on 6 matching bases. The CDR3 covers 14 residues. V was shortened by 3 bases and J by 4 bases, with 12 bases between the two germline ends. Germline CDR1 is SGHTA and CDR2 is FQGNSA. In DNA, the CDR3 is TGTGCCAGCAGCTTGGGGGGCCCCTCCACTGAAGCTTTCTTT. Its protein product is CASSLGGPSTEAFF.

The chain uses TRBV5-1 and TRBJ1-1; D not resolved. The CDR3 is made up of 14 amino acids. V was pared by 2 bases and J by 1 base, with 9 bases between. The V gene's germline CDR1 is SGHRS and CDR2 YFSETQ. Here the CDR3 reads CASSLHRGNTEAFF. In DNA form, the CDR3 reads TGCGCCAGCAGCTTACATCGGGGGAACACTGAAGCTTTCTTT.

This clonotype was seen only a few times. V is TRBV20-1 and J is TRBJ1-5; the D is unclear. The CDR3 length is 15 residues. The V end lost 0 bases, the J end lost 3 bases, and 12 bases lay between the germline ends. Germline V gene data show CDR1 as DFQATT and CDR2 as SNEGSKA (reference sequence). This chain's CDR3 is CSARDMKSPNQPQHF. CDR3 nucleotide sequence: TGCAGTGCTAGAGATATGAAATCCCCCAATCAGCCCCAGCATTTT.

This clonotype was seen a single time. The rearrangement joins TRBV4-1 to TRBJ2-4; no clear D gene. Germline V CDR1 and CDR2: MGHRA, YSYEKL. The V and J ends lost 2 bases and 11 bases respectively, with 10 bases between them. The CDR3 is made up of 12 amino acids. As DNA, the CDR3 is TGCGCCAGCAGCCAACCATTGGGCCTTCAGTACTTC. It yields the protein CASSQPLGLQYF.

This clonotype was seen more than once but under ten times. This rearrangement joins TRBV20-1 to TRBJ1-1; no clear D gene. V was cut by 0 bases and J by 0 bases, with 8 bases left in between. The germline CDR1 and CDR2 sequences are DFQATT and SNEGSKA (reference sequence). The CDR3 runs 14 residues. The CDR3 DNA is TGCAGTGCTAGAGAGGCGGGTATGAACACTGAAGCTTTCTTT. Its protein product is CSAREAGMNTEAFF.

This sequence joins TRBV6-5 and TRBJ2-2, with TRBD1 as a possible D gene (6 bases). The CDR3 runs 15 residues. Per the germline V gene, CDR1 is MNHEY and CDR2 is SVGAGI. V shed 3 bases and J shed 1 base, with 9 bases lying between them. The CDR3 DNA reads as TGTGCCAGCAGTTATCAGGGGATGAACACCGGGGAGCTGTTTTTT. Translated: CASSYQGMNTGELFF.

The chain employs TRBV9 and TRBJ1-4; the D is unclear. The V end lost 0 bases, the J end lost 8 bases, and 11 bases lay between the germline ends. This CDR3 comprises 14 residues. Germline-derived CDR1 and CDR2 are SGDLS and YYNGEE. The CDR3 DNA reads as TGTGCCAGCAGCGTAGATCCGGGAGGGGAAAAACTGTTTTTT. This gives the protein CASSVDPGGEKLFF.

This clonotype was recorded a few times. DNA of the CDR3: TGTGCCAGCAGTGACTCGAGATTGGGGGGGCGAGCTTTCTTT. This gives the protein CASSDSRLGGRAFF. The chain uses TRBV6-4 and TRBJ1-1; TRBD1 might be the D (6 bases). Looked up from germline, CDR1 is MRHNA and CDR2 is SNTAGT. The CDR3 totals 14 residues. The V end was cut by 0 bases, the J end by 10 bases, with 15 bases between.

The DNA for the CDR3 is TGCGCCAGCAGGAGGACAGGGAACAATGAGCAGTTCTTC. This codes for CASRRTGNNEQFF. This chain connects TRBV5-1 to TRBJ2-1, with 8 bases aligning to TRBD1. The CDR3 is 13 residues long. CDR1 and CDR2 from the germline V gene are SGHRS and YFSETQ. J gave up 5 bases and V 5 bases, and 3 bases lay outside the gene matches.

The V and J genes are TRBV28 and TRBJ2-6; D gene ambiguous. CDR1 is MDHEN, CDR2 SYDVKM, per germline. CDR3 length: 16 amino acids. The germline V and J ends were trimmed by 7 bases and 0 bases, with 13 bases remaining between them. The chain's CDR3 is CASNVGSRSGANVLTF. The DNA of the CDR3 is TGTGCCAGCAATGTAGGTTCCCGCTCTGGGGCCAACGTCCTGACTTTC.

This clonotype has just a few counts. For the CDR3, the DNA is TGCAGTGCCGTCCCAGGGACTAGCGGGGACAGCTCCTACAATGAGCAGTTCTTC. Protein sequence: CSAVPGTSGDSSYNEQFF. The gene calls are TRBV20-1 and TRBJ2-1; 13 bases agree with TRBD2. In germline, CDR1 is DFQATT, CDR2 SNEGSKA (reference sequence). V lost 6 bases, J lost 0 bases, and 11 bases stayed unmatched. The CDR3 totals 18 residues.

The rearrangement links TRBV6-2 or TRBV6-3 to TRBJ1-5; D is undetermined. Trimming pared 2 bases from V and 0 bases from J, leaving 17 bases between. Per germline, CDR1 MNHEY and CDR2 SVGEGT. The CDR3 contains 18 residues. The CDR3 DNA is TGTGCCAGCAGTTACCGTATGGCGAAGGTTAATAGCAATCAGCCCCAGCATTTT. Translated, it gives CASSYRMAKVNSNQPQHF.

The sample holds a few counts of this clonotype. The rearrangement links TRBV7-2 to TRBJ2-1; D gene unclear. The V end was cut by 3 bases, the J end by 2 bases, with 11 bases between. This CDR3 is 15 amino acids long. The germline CDR1 and CDR2 sequences are SGHTA and FQGNSA. Here the CDR3 reads CASSLVLPAYNEQFF. For the CDR3, the DNA is TGTGCCAGCAGCTTGGTGTTGCCAGCCTACAATGAGCAGTTCTTC.